This T cell receptor (beta chain) was profiled in a study of blood T cell repertoires in COVID-19. Overall study: The origin of the acute and convalescent COVID-19 samples was the United States, Italy and Spain. In each case, the material was cDNA or gDNA derived from T cells, B-cell-depleted T cells, or PBMCs.

Original methodology: Reference gene primers were amplified, and this amplification served to estimate nucleated cell counts. Generated by immunoSEQ multiplex PCR, the TCRdb table keeps only in-frame clones and is missing some. D and trimming come from the DNA, and the V and J calls and clone size come from that table. The profile shows approximately 150,000 clones, approximately 88% of them singletons. The clonotype was recovered from a woman over 75 with acute or convalescent COVID-19. The sample taken for sequencing was peripheral blood.

CDR3: CARSSHRDRADNEQFF. The CDR3 region has the DNA TGTGCCAGAAGCTCGCACCGGGACAGGGCTGACAATGAGCAGTTCTTC. The gene calls are TRBV5-3 and TRBJ2-1; 9 nucleotides align to TRBD1. TRBV5-3 is an open reading frame, and its role is uncertain. J was trimmed by 5 bases and V by 3 bases; bases with no gene match: 9. This CDR3 is 16 amino acids long.